This TCR beta chain was identified during a study of cytomegalovirus exposure and HLA in healthy donors. PCR involved 60 Vbeta and 13 Jbeta primers. Clones were read by immunoSEQ multiplex PCR, and TCRdb kept only the in-frame ones, dropping some. The sample yields about 150,000 clones, around two thirds seen once. The CDR3 spans 15 residues. Germline V gene sequence: CDR1 MGHRA, CDR2 YSYEKL. V trimming: 4 bases; J trimming: 0 bases; junction bases outside the gene matches: 4. The receptor's source is a young woman in good health and CMV-seronegative. The genes are TRBV4-1 and TRBJ2-7; 9 nucleotides line up with TRBD1. The sequenced material came from PBMCs. CDR3 in DNA: TGCGCCAGCAGCCGGAAGACAGGGGGCTCCTACGAGCAGTACTTC. Translation: CASSRKTGGSYEQYF.